The clone carrying this T cell receptor (beta chain) showed up just once. As yet, its antigen is unknown. These data are taken from a study of T cells in Graves' hyperthyroidism and ophthalmopathy. Ophthalmopathy patients showed a Clinical Activity Score of at least 3, NOSPECS grade of at least 4 and duration under 3 months. The authors took PBMCs from roughly 9.7 ml fresh peripheral blood. Template material for amplifying TCR beta CDR3 regions consisted of RNA transcripts. First-round RT-PCR targeting the TCR CDR3 was performed with the HTBI primer set. TCRdb itself ran the multiplex PCR reads through MiXCR, one entry per CDR3 protein. The sample lists about 250,000 distinct CDR3 sequences; approximately 23% were seen once. There are 15 residues in the CDR3. Trimming pared 5 bases from V and 4 bases from J, leaving 17 bases between. Germline values: CDR1 SEHNR, CDR2 FQNEAQ (reference sequence). Findings and caveats of the study: Patients with ophthalmopathy were separated from those with stable hyperthyroidism by a 13 V-J model. Most thyroid clonotypes with frequency above 0.001 were detected in blood.

The rearrangement links TRBV7-9 to TRBJ1-1; D may be TRBD1 (6 bases). The sequenced material came from blood. The clonotype was recovered from a woman aged 40 to 50 with Graves' ophthalmopathy. The DNA of the CDR3 is TGTGCCAGCAGCGGAGAAGGACAGCTGGGCACTGAAGCTTTCTTT. Protein sequence: CASSGEGQLGTEAFF.